A single sample gave rise to the 21 T cell receptor beta chains below, sequenced in a study of regulatory T cells. Primers: 52 TRBV forward and 13 TRBJ reverse. Data came from immunoSEQ multiplex PCR; TCRdb stores just in-frame clones and leaves some out. The sample shows about 17,000 clones, around 90% of them seen only once. Sequencing used CD8+ T cells sorted from blood. The source of these receptors is a person aged 18-29 years with CD3G deficiency.

The chain recombines TRBV4-1 with TRBJ2-7; 12 bases are shared with TRBD2. The CDR3 has 16 residues. Germline CDR1 MGHRA, CDR2 YSYEKL. V gave up 2 bases and J gave up 0 bases; unmatched junction bases: 2. CDR3 bases: TGCGCCAGCAGCCAAACTAGCGGGGGGATCTCCTACGAGCAGTACTTC. Amino acid sequence: CASSQTSGGISYEQYF.

The chain joins TRBV30 to TRBJ1-4, with D hard to call. CDR3 length: 14 residues. Germline lookup yields CDR1 GTSNPN and CDR2 SVGIG (reference sequence). Trimming left V 4 bases short and J 5 bases short, with 14 bases between. CDR3 nucleotide sequence: TGTGCCTGGACCAAGACCGGGGAGAATGAAAAACTGTTTTTT. This codes for CAWTKTGENEKLFF.

This clone was observed a handful of times. CDR3 amino acids: CAAGFTYNSPLHF. The CDR3 DNA is TGTGCCGCGGGGTTTACCTATAATTCACCCCTCCACTTT. The V gene is TRBV6-5, the J gene TRBJ1-6; D not resolved. Per the germline V gene, CDR1 is MNHEY and CDR2 is SVGAGI. Trimming cost V 11 bases and J 2 bases, with 10 bases left between them. The CDR3 contains 13 residues.

This clone counts as large. V gene TRBV19 combines with J gene TRBJ1-2, with TRBD1 identical over 7 bases. Germline values: CDR1 LNHDA, CDR2 SQIVND (reference sequence). The CDR3 is 12 amino acids. J was trimmed by 8 bases and V by 4 bases; bases with no gene match: 4. The CDR3 here is CASSNRGEGYTF. CDR3 DNA sequence: TGTGCCAGTAGTAACAGGGGAGAGGGCTACACCTTC.

This clone was observed once. This rearrangement joins TRBV4-2 to TRBJ2-5, with 7 bases identical to TRBD2. This CDR3 region has 15 residues. CDR1 is LGHNA, CDR2 YNFKEQ, per germline. The V gene end was trimmed by 4 bases and the J gene end by 2 bases; junction bases not matched to a gene: 7. Here the CDR3 DNA reads TGTGCCAGCAGCCCCCACCGGGGGGTTCAAGAGACCCAGTACTTC. As protein: CASSPHRGVQETQYF.

This chain uses TRBV11-2 with TRBJ1-6, with D unclear. The CDR3 covers 14 residues. Between the trimmed V and J ends, which lost 3 bases and 9 bases, there was a span of 12 bases. Germline CDR1 reads SGHAT; CDR2 reads FQNNGV. In DNA form, the CDR3 reads TGTGCCAGCAGCTTCACCCTGGGCCTTTCACCCCTCCACTTT. It encodes CASSFTLGLSPLHF.

J is TRBJ1-6 and V is TRBV19; 9 bases fit TRBD1. CDR1 is LNHDA, CDR2 SQIVND, per germline (reference sequence). Unmatched junction bases numbered 10, after V lost 10 bases and J lost 9 bases. The CDR3 consists of 14 residues. CDR3 coding DNA: TGTGCCACCACTCCGGGACAGGGAGCTTCACCCCTCCACTTT. Translated: CATTPGQGASPLHF.

Note on this clone: The identical CDR3 is also encoded by other nucleotide sequences in the sample. V gene TRBV5-6 combines with J gene TRBJ2-1, with 8 bases identical to TRBD2. J gave up 4 bases and V 1 base, and 1 base lay outside the gene matches. The length of the CDR3 is 14 residues. CDR1 SGHDT and CDR2 YYEEEE come from the germline V gene. This chain's CDR3 is CASSLTSGYNEQFF. The CDR3 DNA is TGTGCCAGCAGCTTGACTAGCGGATACAATGAGCAGTTCTTC.

This chain joins TRBV11-2 and TRBJ2-5; D perhaps matches TRBD2 (5 bases). Germline V gene lookup returns CDR1 SGHAT and CDR2 FQNNGV. The V end was cut by 1 base, the J end by 1 base, with 13 bases between. This CDR3 region has 16 residues. In nucleotides, the CDR3 is TGTGCCAGCAGCTTAGGGGCGGACTCTTCCCAAGAGACCCAGTACTTC. Amino acids: CASSLGADSSQETQYF.

The chain employs TRBV7-2 and TRBJ2-7; 9 bases agree with TRBD1. The length of the CDR3 is 16 residues. The germline gives CDR1 SGHTA, CDR2 FQGNSA. Trimming cost V 0 bases and J 3 bases; bases outside gene matches: 6. CDR3 loop: CASSLAPTGQGYEQYF. In DNA, the CDR3 is TGTGCCAGCAGCTTAGCACCCACGGGACAGGGCTACGAGCAGTACTTC.

This rearrangement joins TRBV6-4 to TRBJ2-2; no firm D call. There are 11 residues in the CDR3. CDR1 is MRHNA, CDR2 SNTAGT, per germline. V dropped 4 bases and J dropped 7 bases, with 4 bases sitting between them. The CDR3 region is CASSAGGELFF. The CDR3 nucleotides are TGTGCCAGCAGTGCCGGCGGGGAGCTGTTTTTT.

V is TRBV11-2 and J is TRBJ2-3, with D perhaps assigned TRBD1 or TRBD2 (5 bases each). The length of the CDR3 is 13 residues. Germline CDR1 SGHAT, CDR2 FQNNGV. Trimming took off 0 bases at V and 8 bases at J, with 9 bases between the two ends. The chain's CDR3 is CASSLEWDVTQYF. The DNA for the CDR3 is TGTGCCAGCAGCTTAGAATGGGACGTTACGCAGTATTTT. Looking up the rest from reference TRBV11-2 and TRBJ2-3 gives the full variable domain: EAGVAQSPRYKIIEKRQSVAFWCNPISGHATLYWYQQILGQGPKLLIQFQNNGVVDDSQLPKDRFSAERLKGVDSTLKIQPAKLEDSAVYLCASSLEWDVTQYFGPGTRLTVL.

V gene TRBV1 combines with J gene TRBJ1-1. TRBV1 is recorded as a pseudogene. This CDR3 spans 12 amino acids. The CDR3 DNA sequence: TGCACCAGCCTAAGGACGGAGGGTGAAGCTTTCTTT. Its protein is CTSLRTEGEAFF.

The gene calls are TRBV5-8 and TRBJ2-1; D may correspond to TRBD1 or TRBD2 (6 bases each). V dropped 3 bases and J dropped 0 bases, with 10 bases sitting between them. This CDR3 contains 15 residues. The germline V gene has CDR1 SGHTS and CDR2 YDEGEE. CDR3 DNA sequence: TGTGCCAGCAGCTGGGGGGACACCTCCTACAATGAGCAGTTCTTC. This encodes CASSWGDTSYNEQFF.

In its sample, this clone was seen once. The chain links TRBV2 to TRBJ2-3; D might be TRBD2 (5 bases). Germline lookup yields CDR1 SNHLY and CDR2 FYNNEI. V dropped 7 bases and J dropped 6 bases, with 20 bases sitting between them. The CDR3 consists of 15 residues. CDR3 region: CASTGVALSRDTQYF. CDR3 nucleotide sequence: TGTGCCAGCACTGGAGTAGCGCTATCACGCGATACGCAGTATTTT.

CDR3 DNA sequence: TGTGCCAGCAGCCAAGAAGAGCCAGATACGCAGTATTTT. Translating it yields CASSQEEPDTQYF. The rearrangement joins TRBV14 to TRBJ2-3; D is unclear. The CDR3 spans 13 residues. With 0 bases removed from V and 4 bases from J, the gap between germline ends came to 5 bases. Per germline, CDR1 SGHDN and CDR2 FVKESK.

The chain couples TRBV10-2 to TRBJ2-3, with D uncertain. CDR1 and CDR2 (germline): WSHSY, SAAADI. CDR3 size: 12 residues. Trimming cost V 11 bases and J 3 bases, with 12 bases left between them. The CDR3 spells CAVSLGTDTQYF. The CDR3 DNA follows: TGCGCCGTCTCCTTGGGTACAGATACGCAGTATTTT.

The V call is TRBV7-2, the J call TRBJ2-1; 9 bases map to TRBD2. The V and J ends lost 5 bases and 3 bases, in that order; junction bases with no gene match: 8. The germline V gene encodes CDR1 SGHTA and CDR2 FQGNSA. The CDR3 is 16 amino acids. The CDR3 DNA reads TGTGCCAGCAGCCCGCGCCTAGCGGGGAACTACAATGAGCAGTTCTTC. Amino acids: CASSPRLAGNYNEQFF.

The chain employs TRBV6-1 and TRBJ2-1; tentative D call: TRBD1 (5 bases). The CDR3 consists of 14 residues. Germline V gene data show CDR1 as MNHNS and CDR2 as SASEGT. Deletions cut 3 bases from V and 9 bases from J, with 15 bases between. DNA of the CDR3: TGTGCCAGCAGTGAGGTAGGGTGGGGCGGTGAGCAGTTCTTC. Amino acids: CASSEVGWGGEQFF.

The V gene is TRBV6-5, the J gene TRBJ2-2; D call uncertain. The CDR3 is made up of 16 amino acids. From germline, CDR1 is MNHEY and CDR2 SVGAGI. With 2 bases removed from V and 2 bases from J, the gap between germline ends came to 12 bases. The CDR3 loop reads CASSYVGRSNTGELFF. The CDR3 nucleotides read TGTGCCAGCAGTTACGTCGGCCGTAGCAACACCGGGGAGCTGTTTTTT.

The rearrangement joins TRBV6-1 to TRBJ1-4; no clear D. V was pared by 0 bases and J by 0 bases, with 8 bases between. The CDR3 is 16 residues long. Germline V gives CDR1 MNHNS, CDR2 SASEGT. CDR3 DNA sequence: TGTGCCAGCAGTGAAGCCTCCGTCGCAACTAATGAAAAACTGTTTTTT. This encodes CASSEASVATNEKLFF.